Following are 31 T cell receptor beta chains from one sample sequenced in a study of regulatory T cells in long-lasting Graves disease. TCR beta libraries were built with iRepertoire HTBI primers and Arm-PCR of CDR3 regions. TCRdb re-derived calls from the multiplex PCR reads in MiXCR, one entry per CDR3 protein. The data show 400,000 to 500,000 distinct CDR3 sequences, 20% to 25% seen once. Time point described: persistent/refractory GD, antithyroid drugs over 5 years with positive TRAb. With RNA extracted from PBMCs as input, the TCR library was made. Sequences were derived from peripheral blood mononuclear cells (PBMCs), sampled when the disease was refractory, from a patient treated with antithyroid drugs. The receptors here all came from a female donor with Graves disease.

This clonotype was picked up many times. The genes are TRBV6-5 and TRBJ2-7, with D uncertain. Germline values: CDR1 MNHEY, CDR2 SVGAGI. V was pared by 2 bases and J by 3 bases, with 2 bases between. CDR3 length equals 11 residues. This CDR3 is CASSYHYEQYF. For the CDR3, the DNA is TGTGCCAGCAGTTACCACTACGAGCAGTACTTC.

This clonotype was counted at least ten times. This chain uses TRBV11-2 with TRBJ2-5, with D possibly TRBD2 on 6 matching bases. V was shortened by 3 bases and J by 5 bases, with 16 bases between the two germline ends. This CDR3 contains 15 residues. From germline, CDR1 is SGHAT and CDR2 FQNNGV. CDR3 region: CASSFAAGPRETQYF. The CDR3 DNA sequence: TGTGCCAGCAGCTTCGCGGCGGGGCCTAGGGAGACCCAGTACTTC.

This clonotype was found a few times. V usage is TRBV20-1 and J usage is TRBJ2-5; D gene unclear. Germline V gene data show CDR1 as DFQATT and CDR2 as SNEGSKA (reference sequence). CDR3 length: 12 residues. V dropped 3 bases and J dropped 1 base, with 6 bases sitting between them. CDR3 residues: CSASQPQETQYF. The CDR3 DNA is TGCAGTGCTAGCCAACCCCAAGAGACCCAGTACTTC.

The sample holds many counts of this clonotype. This chain uses TRBV6-2 or TRBV6-3 with TRBJ1-4; 7 bases are a match to TRBD1. Losses at the gene ends were 7 bases for V and 4 bases for J; bases not matched to a gene: 9. CDR1 and CDR2 (germline): MNHEY, SVGEGT. The CDR3 loop spans 15 amino acids. The CDR3 here is CASTRTDRDNEKLFF. The CDR3, as DNA: TGTGCCAGCACCCGAACCGACAGGGATAATGAAAAACTGTTTTTT.

This clonotype was found many times. J is TRBJ1-1 and V is TRBV28, with a weak D call TRBD1 (6 bases). CDR1 is MDHEN and CDR2 is SYDVKM in the germline V gene. Trimming took off 6 bases at V and 1 base at J, with 9 bases between the two ends. This CDR3 spans 13 amino acids. The CDR3 coding sequence is TGTGCCAGCAGGGGGGCGGCGAACACTGAAGCTTTCTTT. The encoded protein is CASRGAANTEAFF.

In regard to this clonotype: This could be a read error, since a much larger clone is one nucleotide away. This rearrangement joins TRBV7-8 to TRBJ2-7, with 10 bases aligning to TRBD1. The CDR3 extends over 15 amino acids. Losses at the gene ends were 4 bases for V and 6 bases for J; bases not matched to a gene: 9. CDR1 SGHVS and CDR2 FQNEAQ come from the germline V gene. CDR3 protein: CASSYRDRGLGEQYF. Here the CDR3 DNA reads TGTGCCAGCAGCTACCGGGACAGGGGTCTTGGCGAGCAGTACTTC.

This chain connects TRBV9 to TRBJ2-7, with D maybe TRBD1 (5 bases). The CDR3 length is 14 residues. Trimming shortened V by 0 bases and J by 1 base, and 8 bases separated the two germline ends. Germline values: CDR1 SGDLS, CDR2 YYNGEE. CDR3 loop: CASSVEAGSYEQYF. The CDR3 DNA sequence: TGTGCCAGCAGCGTAGAGGCAGGGTCCTACGAGCAGTACTTC.

This clonotype was seen ten or more times. This chain links TRBV19 with TRBJ2-7, with 8 nucleotides matching TRBD1. CDR1 is LNHDA and CDR2 is SQIVND in the germline V gene (reference sequence). This CDR3 region has 15 residues. After removal of 9 bases from V and 0 bases from J, the junction contained 10 bases not matched to a gene. This chain's CDR3 is CASSPGTGLSYEQYF. CDR3 bases: TGTGCCAGCAGCCCCGGGACAGGCCTCTCCTACGAGCAGTACTTC. Variable domain in full (rest from reference TRBV19 and TRBJ2-7): DGGITQSPKYLFRKEGQNVTLSCEQNLNHDAMYWYRQDPGQGLRLIYYSQIVNDFQKGDIAEGYSVSREKKESFPLTVTSAQKNPTAFYLCASSPGTGLSYEQYFGPGTRLTVT.

This clonotype was detected ten times or more. The CDR3 protein is CASSLGGRGLTYEQYF. DNA for the CDR3: TGTGCCAGCAGCTTAGGCGGCAGAGGCTTAACCTACGAGCAGTACTTC. The rearrangement uses TRBV7-8 and TRBJ2-7; unclear D gene. Trimming pared 1 base from V and 2 bases from J, leaving 15 bases between. Per the germline V gene, CDR1 is SGHVS and CDR2 is FQNEAQ. This CDR3 is 16 amino acids long.

There are many counts of this clonotype. The junction shows a germline mismatch at one end, possibly a read error. The rearrangement joins TRBV19 to TRBJ1-4, with D perhaps matching TRBD1 (6 bases). The CDR3 length is 15 residues. CDR1 and CDR2 from the germline V gene are LNHDA and SQIVND (reference sequence). The CDR3 DNA follows: TGTGCCAGTAGTATTACATGGAACAGGGCCTATGGTATTGTTTTT. As protein: CASSITWNRAYGIVF.

The chain employs TRBV5-1 and TRBJ2-2; the match to TRBD1 covers 8 bases. V lost 4 bases to trimming and J lost 2 bases; unmatched junction nucleotides: 7. The CDR3 is 16 residues long. Germline values: CDR1 SGHRS, CDR2 YFSETQ. The CDR3 is CASSPTGTGNTGELFF. Here the CDR3 DNA reads TGCGCCAGCAGCCCAACCGGGACAGGCAACACCGGGGAGCTGTTTTTT.

This clonotype was seen a few times. The V call is TRBV5-1, the J call TRBJ1-2; D is unresolved. Between the trimmed V and J ends, which lost 0 bases and 2 bases, there was a span of 8 bases. Germline V CDR1 and CDR2: SGHRS, YFSETQ. The CDR3 length is 14 residues. CDR3 sequence reads: CASSLAGQNYGYTF. DNA of the CDR3: TGCGCCAGCAGCTTGGCCGGGCAGAACTATGGCTACACCTTC. Combining the CDR3 with reference TRBV5-1 and TRBJ1-2 gives the whole variable domain KAGVTQTPRYLIKTRGQQVTLSCSPISGHRSVSWYQQTPGQGLQFLFEYFSETQRNKGNFPGRFSGRQFSNSRSEMNVSTLELGDSALYLCASSLAGQNYGYTFGSGTRLTVV.

This clonotype was observed many times. The rearrangement uses TRBV4-1 and TRBJ1-2; D not resolved. This CDR3 is 11 amino acids long. With 0 bases removed from V and 8 bases from J, the gap between germline ends came to 4 bases. The germline V gene encodes CDR1 MGHRA and CDR2 YSYEKL. This CDR3 is CASSQDGGYTF. The CDR3, as DNA: TGCGCCAGCAGCCAAGACGGGGGCTACACCTTC.

This clonotype showed up just a few times. The chain recombines TRBV19 with TRBJ1-5, with D uncertain. CDR1 is LNHDA and CDR2 is SQIVND in the germline V gene (reference sequence). Trimming took off 6 bases at V and 0 bases at J, with 12 bases between the two ends. CDR3 length: 15 amino acids. This CDR3 is CASSGSLYSNQPQHF. In DNA form, the CDR3 reads TGTGCCAGTAGCGGCAGCCTTTATAGCAATCAGCCCCAGCATTTT.

The chain uses TRBV6-1 and TRBJ1-5; 8 positions agree with TRBD1. The CDR3 runs 12 residues. Trimming removed 7 bases from V and 8 bases from J; junction bases left unmatched: 4. Germline V gene lookup returns CDR1 MNHNS and CDR2 SASEGT. CDR3 residues: CASTDRDEPQHF. CDR3 in DNA: TGTGCCAGCACGGACAGGGATGAGCCCCAGCATTTT.

The chain carries TRBV24-1 and TRBJ2-2; no reliable D call. V was shortened by 2 bases and J by 1 base, with 1 base between the two germline ends. Germline lookup yields CDR1 KGHDR and CDR2 SFDVKD. The CDR3 is 13 amino acids. CDR3 in amino acids: CATSDWNTGELFF. The CDR3 nucleotides read TGTGCCACCAGTGATTGGAACACCGGGGAGCTGTTTTTT.

Only a few counts were recorded for this clonotype. The V call is TRBV18, the J call TRBJ2-5; TRBD1 matches 7 bases. The CDR3 length is 15 residues. With 3 bases clipped from V and 4 bases from J, the junction kept 8 bases outside the gene matches. Germline lookup yields CDR1 KGHSH and CDR2 LQKENI. CDR3 sequence (DNA): TGTGCCAGCTCACCTACCCGCGACAGGGTAGAGACCCAGTACTTC. Its protein product is CASSPTRDRVETQYF.

This clonotype has only a few counts. The chain links TRBV30 to TRBJ2-7, with D possibly being TRBD2 (5 bases). Germline V CDR1 and CDR2: GTSNPN, SVGIG (reference sequence). The CDR3 is 12 residues long. Trimming took 0 bases from V and 5 from J, leaving 8 bases between them. The CDR3 nucleotides are TGTGCCTGGAGTGTCCGGGGTCACGAGCAGTACTTC. It translates to CAWSVRGHEQYF.

This clonotype was found many times. The chain has TRBV5-1 and TRBJ1-1; D not certain. The length of the CDR3 is 13 residues. The germline V gene has CDR1 SGHRS and CDR2 YFSETQ. V gave up 2 bases and J gave up 0 bases, with 5 bases separating them. The CDR3 is CASSFDLNTEAFF. CDR3 coding DNA: TGCGCCAGCAGCTTTGACCTGAACACTGAAGCTTTCTTT.

The table lists this clonotype with a few counts. The rearrangement joins TRBV9 to TRBJ2-7, with 8 bases that match TRBD2. This CDR3 has 15 residues. CDR1 and CDR2 from the germline V gene are SGDLS and YYNGEE. V lost 0 bases, J lost 3 bases, and 5 bases stayed unmatched. CDR3 nucleotide sequence: TGTGCCAGCAGCGTAGAGGGGACTAGTAGCTACGAGCAGTACTTC. Its protein is CASSVEGTSSYEQYF.

This clonotype was seen a few times. This could be a read error, since a much larger clone is one nucleotide away. The V and J genes are TRBV28 and TRBJ1-1; D may be TRBD1 (6 bases). The germline CDR1 and CDR2 sequences are MDHEN and SYDVKM. CDR3 length: 15 amino acids. CDR3 coding DNA: TGTGCCAGCAGTTATACAGGGAAGACGAACACTGAAGCTCTCTTT. As protein: CASSYTGKTNTEALF.

On this clonotype itself: The junction does not match germline at one end; this may be a read error. The chain is built from TRBV27 and TRBJ2-7; D may be TRBD1 or TRBD2 (5 bases each). Germline assignment: CDR1 MNHEY and CDR2 SMNVEV (reference sequence). This CDR3 is 13 amino acids long. The CDR3 DNA reads as TGTGCCAGCAGTTTAGCCTCATTGGGGGAGCGGTACTTC. Translation: CASSLASLGERYF.

This clonotype was seen repeatedly, ten times or more. This chain joins TRBV12-3 or TRBV12-4 and TRBJ1-5; possible D gene TRBD1, 5 bases. V dropped 3 bases and J dropped 5 bases, with 11 bases sitting between them. The CDR3 loop spans 14 amino acids. The CDR3 loop reads CASSLYRNDQPQHF. The CDR3, as DNA: TGTGCCAGCAGTTTGTACAGGAATGATCAGCCCCAGCATTTT.

The gene calls are TRBV24-1 and TRBJ2-2, with 10 nucleotides matching TRBD2. The CDR3 is made up of 22 amino acids. V shed 0 bases, J shed 7 bases, and the junction held 22 bases outside the gene matches. CDR1 is KGHDR, CDR2 SFDVKD, per germline. The CDR3 DNA reads TGTGCCACCAGTGATTTGCTGCCGAGAGGGGCTAGCGGGAGCCCGGGGATCGGGGAGCTGTTTTTT. As protein: CATSDLLPRGASGSPGIGELFF.

The V call is TRBV24-1, the J call TRBJ2-7; maybe TRBD1 (6 bases). The CDR3 length is 14 residues. Trimming cost V 4 bases and J 2 bases, with 11 bases left between them. Per germline, CDR1 KGHDR and CDR2 SFDVKD. DNA for the CDR3: TGTGCCACCAGTGACTGGGACAACCCCTACGAGCAGTACTTC. Amino acid sequence: CATSDWDNPYEQYF.

With respect to this clonotype: Relative to the germline gene, one junction end is altered; a read error may explain this. V is TRBV15 and J is TRBJ1-5; 8 bases align to TRBD1. Germline loops: CDR1 LNHNV, CDR2 YYDKDF (reference sequence). The CDR3 totals 18 residues. The CDR3: CTTTSDRAEFWGNQPQHF. The CDR3 nucleotides read TGTACCACCACCTCGGACAGGGCAGAGTTCTGGGGCAATCAGCCCCAGCATTTT. The full variable domain, with the rest looked up from reference TRBV15 and TRBJ1-5, is DAMVIQNPRYQVTQFGKPVTLSCSQTLNHNVMYWYQQKSSQAPKLLFHYYDKDFNNEADTPDNFQSRRPNTSFCFLDIRSPGLGDTAMYLCTTTSDRAEFWGNQPQHFGDGTRLSIL.

This rearrangement joins TRBV7-9 to TRBJ2-5, with D hard to call. Germline assignment: CDR1 SEHNR and CDR2 FQNEAQ (reference sequence). V lost 5 bases, J lost 4 bases, and 11 bases lay in between. CDR3 length: 13 residues. CDR3 sequence reads: CASSALMGETQYF. The CDR3 region has the DNA TGTGCCAGCAGCGCCCTCATGGGAGAGACCCAGTACTTC.

Note on this clonotype: A junction boundary mismatches the germline segment, possibly from a read error. The chain joins TRBV7-2 to TRBJ2-2; D possibly corresponds to TRBD2 (6 bases). CDR3 length: 13 residues. The V gene's germline CDR1 is SGHTA and CDR2 FQGNSA. CDR3 DNA: TGTGCCAGCAGCTTGACGAGGGCCGGGGGGCTGTTTTTT. Residues: CASSLTRAGGLFF.

For this clonotype: One end of the junction fails to match germline, which may point to a read error. This chain joins TRBV7-7 and TRBJ2-2, with D maybe TRBD2 (7 bases). This CDR3 has 16 amino acids. Germline lookup yields CDR1 SSHAT and CDR2 FNYEAQ (reference sequence). The chain's CDR3 is CASKHPGGKDTGELFF. DNA of the CDR3: TGTGCTAGCAAGCATCCGGGGGGCAAGGACACCGGGGAGCTGTTTTTT.

This clonotype was detected only once. A much larger clone sits a single nucleotide away, making a read error possible. J is TRBJ1-1 and V is TRBV7-2; D unclear. This CDR3 is built from 13 residues. The germline V gene encodes CDR1 SGHTA and CDR2 FQGNSA. Here the CDR3 DNA reads TGTGCCAGCAGCTTACAGTTTAACACTGAAGCTTCCTTT. This sequence encodes CASSLQFNTEASF. Supplemented by reference TRBV7-2 and TRBJ1-1, the full variable domain reads GAGVSQSPSNKVTEKGKDVELRCDPISGHTALYWYRQSLGQGLEFLIYFQGNSAPDKSGLPSDRFSAERTGGSVSTLTIQRTQQEDSAVYLCASSLQFNTEASFGQGTRLTVV.

Remarks on this clonotype: A much larger clonotype is one base distant, so this may be a read error. V gene TRBV29-1 combines with J gene TRBJ2-5, with D possibly matching TRBD2 (6 bases). CDR3 length: 11 amino acids. Germline CDR1 is SQVTM and CDR2 is ANQGSEA. V shed 8 bases and J shed 3 bases, with 10 bases lying between them. CDR3 coding DNA: TGCAGCATTGTAGCGGAAGAGACCCAGTACTTC. Its protein is CSIVAEETQYF.